A selection of T cell receptor beta chains follows, all from one sample in a study of beta chain features in type 1 diabetes. Data came from immunoSEQ multiplex PCR; TCRdb stores just in-frame clones and leaves some out. The sample comprises roughly 250,000 clones, roughly 20% of which are singletons, and roughly 0.028% rests with the top ten. The sample was naive CD4+ T cells from blood. These TCRs come from a middle-aged woman with type 1 diabetes. CDR3s include the opening cysteine and the closing phenylalanine or tryptophan. D genes are given only for firm matches. Clone size is not always given. Where it is, it says once, few, many or a class for expanded clones.

d_call,clone_size,v_call,j_call,cdr3_nt,cdr3_aa
TRBD1,few,TRBV25-1,TRBJ1-2,TGTGCCAGCAGCGCCTCCGGGACAGGGAAGTATGGCTACACCTTC,CASSASGTGKYGYTF
.,few,TRBV5-1,TRBJ2-7,TGCGCCAGCAGCTTGGCCAGGACCGCGGGGGAGCAGTACTTC,CASSLARTAGEQYF
TRBD2,.,TRBV18,TRBJ2-7,TGTGCCAGCTCACCACCGGCGGGAGGCGGCGAGCAGTACTTC,CASSPPAGGGEQYF
TRBD1,.,TRBV5-1,TRBJ2-6,TGCGCCAGCAGTCCGACAGGGGACGGGGCCAACGTCCTGACTTTC,CASSPTGDGANVLTF
TRBD1,.,TRBV30,TRBJ1-1,TGTGCCTGGAGTCGAGGTTTGCACAGGGGCACTGAAGCTTTCTTT,CAWSRGLHRGTEAFF
TRBD2,.,TRBV6-6,TRBJ2-5,TGTGCCAGCAGTCCAGCGGGAGCGCTGGGGCAAGAGACCCAGTACTTC,CASSPAGALGQETQYF
TRBD2,few,TRBV18,TRBJ2-7,TGTGCCAGCTCACCACAAGCGGGAGTCGTTTACGAGCAGTACTTC,CASSPQAGVVYEQYF
.,.,TRBV29-1,TRBJ2-7,TGCAGCGTTTGGTTTCAAAGGCCCGGGATGGGGAACTACGAGCAGTACTTC,CSVWFQRPGMGNYEQYF
TRBD1,few,TRBV19,TRBJ2-5,TGTGCCAGTAGTACGACAGGGGGCACAGAGACCCAGTACTTC,CASSTTGGTETQYF
TRBD2,.,TRBV9,TRBJ2-1,TGTGCCAGCAGCCGGACTAGCGGGCAGTACAATGAGCAGTTCTTC,CASSRTSGQYNEQFF
TRBD2,.,TRBV18,TRBJ2-7,TGTGCCAGCTCCCCTCCTAGCGGGAGGGCCTACGAGCAGTACTTC,CASSPPSGRAYEQYF
.,few,TRBV30,TRBJ1-2,TGTGCCTGGAGTGTACCAGGGATTTACGGCTACACCTTC,CAWSVPGIYGYTF
TRBD2,.,TRBV7-3,TRBJ2-5,TGTGCCAGCAGCACAAGTGGGACTAGCGGGGATTTGGAGACCCAGTACTTC,CASSTSGTSGDLETQYF
TRBD2,.,TRBV19,TRBJ2-7,TGTGCCAGTAGTATGCGGGGGAGCTCCTACGAGCAGTACTTC,CASSMRGSSYEQYF
TRBD1,few,TRBV4-3,TRBJ1-4,TGCGCCAGCAGCCAAGGTCAGGGGGCTGAAAAACTGTTTTTT,CASSQGQGAEKLFF
TRBD1,.,TRBV28,TRBJ2-4,TGTGCCAGCAGTTTCTGGGACAGGGCCAAAAACATTCAGTACTTC,CASSFWDRAKNIQYF
TRBD1,.,TRBV28,TRBJ2-7,TGTGCCAGCAGTCTAGGGAAGAACAGGGGACAGTACTTC,CASSLGKNRGQYF
.,few,TRBV30,TRBJ1-3,TGTGCCTGGTTACAGGGCTCTGGAAACACCATATATTTT,CAWLQGSGNTIYF
TRBD1,.,TRBV29-1,TRBJ1-1,TGCAGCGTTGTGGGACAGTCGATGAACACTGAAGCTTTCTTT,CSVVGQSMNTEAFF
.,few,TRBV6-6,TRBJ2-5,TGTGCCAGCAGTTACCCCGGGGACTCAGAGACCCAGTACTTC,CASSYPGDSETQYF
TRBD2,.,TRBV4-2,TRBJ2-1,TGTGCCAGCGAAGCCGCGACTAGCGGCTACAATGAGCAGTTCTTC,CASEAATSGYNEQFF
.,.,TRBV29-1,TRBJ2-6,TGCAGCGTTGACGAGTCTGGGGCCAACGTCCTGACTTTC,CSVDESGANVLTF
TRBD1,few,TRBV7-2,TRBJ1-6,TGTGCCAGCAGCCTACAGGGGGCGAGCAATTCACCCCTCCACTTT,CASSLQGASNSPLHF
.,.,TRBV4-3,TRBJ2-5,TGCGCCAGCAGCCCCGAGGAGGGAGAGACCCAGTACTTC,CASSPEEGETQYF